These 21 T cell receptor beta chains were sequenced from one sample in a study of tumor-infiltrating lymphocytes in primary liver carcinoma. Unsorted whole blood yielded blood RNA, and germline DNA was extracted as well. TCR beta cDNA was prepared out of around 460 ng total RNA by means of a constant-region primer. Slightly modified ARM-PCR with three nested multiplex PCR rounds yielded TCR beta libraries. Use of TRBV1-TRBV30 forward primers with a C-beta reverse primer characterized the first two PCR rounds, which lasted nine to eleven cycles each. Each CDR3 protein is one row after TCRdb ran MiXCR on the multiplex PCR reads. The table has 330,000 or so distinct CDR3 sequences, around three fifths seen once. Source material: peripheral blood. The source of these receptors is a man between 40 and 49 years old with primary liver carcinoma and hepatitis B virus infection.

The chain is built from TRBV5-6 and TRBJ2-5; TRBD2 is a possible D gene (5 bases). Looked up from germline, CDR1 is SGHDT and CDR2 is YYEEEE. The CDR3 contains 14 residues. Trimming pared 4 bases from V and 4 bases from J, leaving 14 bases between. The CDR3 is CASSGETRVETQYF. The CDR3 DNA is TGTGCCAGCAGCGGGGAGACGCGGGTAGAGACCCAGTACTTC. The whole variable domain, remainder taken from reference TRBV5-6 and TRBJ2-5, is DAGVTQSPTHLIKTRGQQVTLRCSPKSGHDTVSWYQQALGQGPQFIFQYYEEEERQRGNFPDRFSGHQFPNYSSELNVNALLLGDSALYLCASSGETRVETQYFGPGTRLLVL.

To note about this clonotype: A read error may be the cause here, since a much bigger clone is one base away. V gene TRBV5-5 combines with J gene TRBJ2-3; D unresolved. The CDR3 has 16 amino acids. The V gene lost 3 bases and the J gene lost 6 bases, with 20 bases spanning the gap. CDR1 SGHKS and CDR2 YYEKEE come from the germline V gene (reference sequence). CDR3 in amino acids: CASSSSGFSKLDTQYF. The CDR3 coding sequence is TGTGCCAGCAGCTCCTCTGGGTTTTCTAAACTGGATACGCAGTATTTT.

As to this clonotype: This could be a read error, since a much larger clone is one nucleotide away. CDR3 sequence reads: CASSCSGSEAFF. The DNA for the CDR3 is TGTGCCAGCAGTTGCTCGGGGAGTGAAGCTTTCTTT. The rearrangement uses TRBV6-6 and TRBJ1-1; D is unclear. This CDR3 is 12 amino acids long. Germline V CDR1 and CDR2: MNHNY, SVGAGI (reference sequence). The V and J ends lost 4 bases and 7 bases respectively, with 10 bases between them.

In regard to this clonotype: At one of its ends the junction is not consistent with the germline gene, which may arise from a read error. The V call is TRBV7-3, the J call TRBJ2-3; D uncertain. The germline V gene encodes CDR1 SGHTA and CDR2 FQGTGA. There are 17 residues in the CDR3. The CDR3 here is CVSSLARLETRTDTQYF. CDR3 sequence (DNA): TGTGTCAGCAGCTTGGCTCGTCTTGAAACTCGCACAGATACGCAGTATTTT.

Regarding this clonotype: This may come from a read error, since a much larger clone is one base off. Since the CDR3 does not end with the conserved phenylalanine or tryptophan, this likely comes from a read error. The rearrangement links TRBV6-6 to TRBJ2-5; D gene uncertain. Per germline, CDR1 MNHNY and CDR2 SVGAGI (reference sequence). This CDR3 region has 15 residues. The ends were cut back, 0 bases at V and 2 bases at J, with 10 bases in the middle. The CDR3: CASSYSPGTQETQYS. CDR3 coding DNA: TGTGCCAGCAGTTACTCGCCCGGAACACAAGAGACCCAGTACTCC.

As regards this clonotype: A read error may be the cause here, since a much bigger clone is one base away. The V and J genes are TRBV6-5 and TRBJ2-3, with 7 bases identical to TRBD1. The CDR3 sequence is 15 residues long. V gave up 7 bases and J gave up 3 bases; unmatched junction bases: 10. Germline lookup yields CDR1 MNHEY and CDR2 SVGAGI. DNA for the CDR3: TGTGCCAGCAATCCTTCAGGGGGTTGGACAGATACGCAGTATTTT. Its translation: CASNPSGGWTDTQYF.

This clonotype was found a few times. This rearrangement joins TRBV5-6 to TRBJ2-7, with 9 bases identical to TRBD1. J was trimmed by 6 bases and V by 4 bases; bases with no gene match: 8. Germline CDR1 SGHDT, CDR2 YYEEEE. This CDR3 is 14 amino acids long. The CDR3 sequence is CASSGDRGVGEQYF. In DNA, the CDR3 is TGTGCCAGCAGCGGAGACAGGGGGGTGGGCGAGCAGTACTTC. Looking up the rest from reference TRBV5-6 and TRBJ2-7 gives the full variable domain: DAGVTQSPTHLIKTRGQQVTLRCSPKSGHDTVSWYQQALGQGPQFIFQYYEEEERQRGNFPDRFSGHQFPNYSSELNVNALLLGDSALYLCASSGDRGVGEQYFGPGTRLTVT.

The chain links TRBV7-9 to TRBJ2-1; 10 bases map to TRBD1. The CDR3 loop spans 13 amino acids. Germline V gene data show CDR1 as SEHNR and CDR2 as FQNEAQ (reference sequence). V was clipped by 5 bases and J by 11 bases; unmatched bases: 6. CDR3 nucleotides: TGTGCCAGCAGCCTCGGGACAGGGGCGAAGCAGTTCTTC. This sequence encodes CASSLGTGAKQFF.

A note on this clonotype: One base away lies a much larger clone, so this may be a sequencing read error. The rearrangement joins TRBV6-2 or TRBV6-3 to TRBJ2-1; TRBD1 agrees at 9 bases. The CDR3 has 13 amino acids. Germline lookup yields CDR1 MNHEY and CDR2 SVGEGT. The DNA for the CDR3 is TGTGTCAGCAGGGACAGGGCTTACGGTGAGCAGTTCTTC. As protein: CVSRDRAYGEQFF.

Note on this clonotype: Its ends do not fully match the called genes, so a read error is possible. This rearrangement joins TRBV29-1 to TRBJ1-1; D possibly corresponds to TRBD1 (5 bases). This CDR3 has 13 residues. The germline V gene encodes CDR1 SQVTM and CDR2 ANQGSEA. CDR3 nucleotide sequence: TGCAGCGTTGCGACAGCGCTGAACACTGTAGCTTTCTTT. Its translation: CSVATALNTVAFF.

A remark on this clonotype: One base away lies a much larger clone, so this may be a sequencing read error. The CDR3 sequence: CTSSSLFEQYF. The CDR3 coding sequence is TGTACCAGCAGTTCCTTATTTGAGCAGTACTTC. The V and J genes are TRBV6-5 and TRBJ2-7; D is ambiguous. From germline, CDR1 is MNHEY and CDR2 SVGAGI. The CDR3 is 11 residues long.

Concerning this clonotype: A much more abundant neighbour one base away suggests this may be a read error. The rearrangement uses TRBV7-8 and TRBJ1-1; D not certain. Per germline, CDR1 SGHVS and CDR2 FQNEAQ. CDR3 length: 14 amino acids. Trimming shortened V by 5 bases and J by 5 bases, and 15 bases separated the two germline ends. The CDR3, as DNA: TGTGCCAGCAGCGTCGACCGACAACTTACTGAAGCTTTCTTT. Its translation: CASSVDRQLTEAFF.

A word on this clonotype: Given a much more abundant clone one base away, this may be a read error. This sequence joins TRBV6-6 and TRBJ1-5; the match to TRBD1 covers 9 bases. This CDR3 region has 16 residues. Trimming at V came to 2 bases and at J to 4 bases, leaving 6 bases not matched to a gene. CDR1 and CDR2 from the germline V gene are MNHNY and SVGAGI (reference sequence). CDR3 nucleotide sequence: TGTGCCAGCAGTTACCGGTTACAGGGGGCAAATCAGCCCCAGCATTTT. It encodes CASSYRLQGANQPQHF.

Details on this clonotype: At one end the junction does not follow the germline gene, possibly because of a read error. For the CDR3, the DNA is TGTGTCAGCAGACAGGGGCGCTCCTATAATTCACCCCTCCACTTT. Translated, it gives CVSRQGRSYNSPLHF. The chain joins TRBV12-3 or TRBV12-4 to TRBJ1-6; 8 nucleotides agree with TRBD1. The CDR3 is 15 residues long.

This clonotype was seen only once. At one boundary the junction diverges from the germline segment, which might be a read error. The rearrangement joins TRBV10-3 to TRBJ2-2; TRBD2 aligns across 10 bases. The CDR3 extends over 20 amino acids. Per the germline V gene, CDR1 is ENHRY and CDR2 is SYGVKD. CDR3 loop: CTISSASGLAGAANTGELFF. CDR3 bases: TGTACCATCAGTTCGGCCTCAGGCCTAGCGGGAGCCGCGAACACCGGGGAGCTGTTTTTT.

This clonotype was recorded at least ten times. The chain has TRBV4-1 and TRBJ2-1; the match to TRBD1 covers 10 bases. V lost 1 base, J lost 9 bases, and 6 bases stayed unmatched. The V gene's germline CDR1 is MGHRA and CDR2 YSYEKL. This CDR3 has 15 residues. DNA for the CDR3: TGCGCCAGCAGCCAAGTCTGGGACAGGGGACGTGAGCAGTTCTTC. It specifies CASSQVWDRGREQFF.

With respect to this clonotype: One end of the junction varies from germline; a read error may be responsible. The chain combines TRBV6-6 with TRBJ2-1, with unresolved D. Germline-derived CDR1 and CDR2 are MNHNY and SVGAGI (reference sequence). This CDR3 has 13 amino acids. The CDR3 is CASSYSIHNVQFF. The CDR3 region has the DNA TGTGCCAGCAGTTACTCGATACATAATGTGCAGTTCTTC.

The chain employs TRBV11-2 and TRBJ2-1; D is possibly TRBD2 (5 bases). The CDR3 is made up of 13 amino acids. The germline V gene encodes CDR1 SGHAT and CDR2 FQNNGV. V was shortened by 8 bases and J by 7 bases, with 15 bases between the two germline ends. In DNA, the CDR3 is TGTGCCAGCTTAGTCGGGATGGGAAATGAGCAGTTCTTC. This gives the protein CASLVGMGNEQFF.

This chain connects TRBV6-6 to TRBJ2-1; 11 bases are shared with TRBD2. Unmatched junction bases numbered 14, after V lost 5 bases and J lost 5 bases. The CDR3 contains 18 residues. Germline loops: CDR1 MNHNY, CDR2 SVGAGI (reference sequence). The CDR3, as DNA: TGTGCCAGCAGTCGGGGACTAGCGGTATCTAGGGCGGACAATGAGCAGTTCTTC. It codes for CASSRGLAVSRADNEQFF.

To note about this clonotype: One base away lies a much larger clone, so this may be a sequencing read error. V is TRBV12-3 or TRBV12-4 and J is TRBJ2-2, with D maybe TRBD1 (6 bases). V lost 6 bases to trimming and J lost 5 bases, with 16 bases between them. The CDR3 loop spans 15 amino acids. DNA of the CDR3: TGTGCCAGCAGGTCATACAGGGCCCCGACCGGGGAGCTGTTTTTT. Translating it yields CASRSYRAPTGELFF.

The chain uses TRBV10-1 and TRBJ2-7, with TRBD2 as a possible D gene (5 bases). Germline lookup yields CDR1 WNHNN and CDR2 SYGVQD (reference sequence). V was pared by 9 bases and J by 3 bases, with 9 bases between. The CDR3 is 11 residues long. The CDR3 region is CARRTFYEQYF. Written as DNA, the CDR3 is TGCGCCAGAAGGACTTTCTACGAGCAGTACTTC.